One and the same sample provided the 29 T cell receptor beta chains below, sequenced in a study of T cells in Graves' hyperthyroidism and ophthalmopathy (dated by TCRdb to between 2019 and 2020). The library came from multiplex PCR. Instrument on record: Illumina HiSeq 2000. The TCR beta CDR3 regions were amplified from RNA transcripts. A first-round RT-PCR of the TCR CDR3 used the HTBI primer set with the Qiagen OneStep RT-PCR kit. TCRdb redid the processing of the public reads, applying fastp at Q25 and MiXCR, and retained in-frame beta chains. For every CDR3 protein sequence, its rows merge into one entry that carries the most common genes and DNA. Counted in this sample were hundreds of thousands of distinct CDR3 sequences; around 13% of them appeared once. Roughly a tenth of the sample belongs to the ten largest clones. What was sequenced was blood. All receptors come from a woman between 18 and 29 years old with Graves' hyperthyroidism.

In this sample, this clonotype turned up many times. V and J are TRBV13 and TRBJ2-1; D gene ambiguous. The germline gives CDR1 PRHDT, CDR2 FYEKMQ (reference sequence). With 3 bases removed from V and 1 base from J, the gap between germline ends came to 13 bases. This CDR3 has 16 amino acids. The CDR3 DNA is TGTGCCAGCAGCTTGTTGACACATAGATCCTACAATGAGCAGTTCTTC. Protein product: CASSLLTHRSYNEQFF.

The chain carries TRBV6-4 and TRBJ1-1; D call uncertain. With 3 bases removed from V and 2 bases from J, the gap between germline ends came to 7 bases. Germline-derived CDR1 and CDR2 are MRHNA and SNTAGT. The CDR3 sequence is 13 residues long. CDR3 protein: CASSERDNTEAFF. The CDR3 DNA reads as TGTGCCAGCAGTGAAAGAGACAACACTGAAGCTTTCTTT.

This clonotype has ten or more counts. J is TRBJ2-6 and V is TRBV28, with a tentative D call TRBD1 (5 bases). Germline V gene data show CDR1 as MDHEN and CDR2 as SYDVKM. V dropped 6 bases and J dropped 0 bases, with 9 bases sitting between them. The CDR3 runs to 15 residues. As DNA, the CDR3 is TGTGCCAGCAGCCGTAGGGGCTCTGGGGCCAACGTCCTGACTTTC. Amino acid sequence: CASSRRGSGANVLTF.

This clonotype was seen repeatedly, ten times or more. The chain links TRBV20-1 to TRBJ2-1; 7 bases agree with TRBD2. CDR1 and CDR2 from the germline V gene are DFQATT and SNEGSKA (reference sequence). The CDR3 totals 15 residues. After removal of 1 base from V and 5 bases from J, the junction contained 8 bases not matched to a gene. The CDR3 sequence: CSARGTGGRDNEQFF. In DNA form, the CDR3 reads TGCAGTGCTAGAGGCACGGGAGGTCGGGACAATGAGCAGTTCTTC.

This chain connects TRBV4-3 to TRBJ1-2; D unresolved. Trimming took 0 bases from V and 2 from J, leaving 10 bases between them. This CDR3 region has 15 residues. The germline gives CDR1 LGHNA, CDR2 YSLEER. Here the CDR3 reads CASSQDKVLNYGYTF. The CDR3, as DNA: TGCGCCAGCAGCCAAGATAAGGTTCTCAACTATGGCTACACCTTC.

This clonotype was seen repeatedly, ten times or more. The V call is TRBV28, the J call TRBJ1-3; 8 nucleotides line up with TRBD1. Trimming took 5 bases from V and 3 from J; bases not matched to a gene: 6. Germline V CDR1 and CDR2: MDHEN, SYDVKM. The CDR3 spans 15 residues. The DNA for the CDR3 is TGTGCCAGCAGTCCTTCCGGGACAGGTGGAAACACCATATATTTT. Amino acid sequence: CASSPSGTGGNTIYF. Full variable domain (rest looked up from reference TRBV28 and TRBJ1-3): DVKVTQSSRYLVKRTGEKVFLECVQDMDHENMFWYRQDPGLGLRLIYFSYDVKMKEKGDIPEGYSVSREKKERFSLILESASTNQTSMYLCASSPSGTGGNTIYFGEGSWLTVV.

This clonotype was observed a handful of times. The rearrangement uses TRBV7-8 and TRBJ1-4, with unresolved D. The CDR3 is 15 amino acids. Germline values: CDR1 SGHVS, CDR2 FQNEAQ. V dropped 3 bases and J dropped 0 bases, with 8 bases sitting between them. The CDR3 nucleotides are TGTGCCAGCAGCTTCGCCGCGGCAACTAATGAAAAACTGTTTTTT. Translating it yields CASSFAAATNEKLFF.

This clonotype was seen at least ten times. This chain connects TRBV30 to TRBJ2-3; D is uncertain. The germline CDR1 and CDR2 sequences are GTSNPN and SVGIG (reference sequence). This CDR3 spans 12 amino acids. Trimming took 8 bases from V and 3 from J, leaving 12 bases between them. This chain's CDR3 is CAGGTRTDTQYF. CDR3 DNA: TGTGCCGGCGGCACTCGAACAGATACGCAGTATTTT. Complete variable domain (other parts from reference TRBV30 and TRBJ2-3): SQTIHQWPATLVQPVGSPLSLECTVEGTSNPNLYWYRQAAGRGLQLLFYSVGIGQISSEVPQNLSASRPQDRQFILSSKKLLLSDSGFYLCAGGTRTDTQYFGPGTRLTVL.

This clonotype turned up a few times. The rearrangement joins TRBV7-8 to TRBJ2-5; D uncertain. Germline V gene data show CDR1 as SGHVS and CDR2 as FQNEAQ. This CDR3 contains 12 residues. Trimming stripped 3 bases from V and 5 bases from J, with 7 bases between. CDR3 coding DNA: TGTGCCAGCAGCTTCGGTTTTGAGACCCAGTACTTC. Protein: CASSFGFETQYF. Variable domain in full (rest from reference TRBV7-8 and TRBJ2-5): GAGVSQSPRYKVAKRGQDVALRCDPISGHVSLFWYQQALGQGPEFLTYFQNEAQLDKSGLPSDRFFAERPEGSVSTLKIQRTQQEDSAVYLCASSFGFETQYFGPGTRLLVL.

This clonotype was counted at least ten times. The V call is TRBV7-2, the J call TRBJ2-1; 10 bases are shared with TRBD2. V was pared by 5 bases and J by 0 bases, with 4 bases of the junction left unmatched. The CDR3 extends over 16 amino acids. CDR1 and CDR2 from the germline V gene are SGHTA and FQGNSA. CDR3 sequence: CASSPAGGYSYNEQFF. In nucleotides, the CDR3 is TGTGCCAGCAGCCCAGCGGGAGGGTACTCCTACAATGAGCAGTTCTTC.

This clonotype showed up just a few times. The J gene is TRBJ2-1, the V gene TRBV7-9; TRBD2 matches 7 bases. The germline CDR1 and CDR2 sequences are SEHNR and FQNEAQ (reference sequence). The CDR3 is 16 amino acids. J was trimmed by 7 bases and V by 3 bases; bases with no gene match: 12. The CDR3 is CASSFVPAGVGNEQFF. DNA for the CDR3: TGTGCCAGCAGCTTTGTACCGGCGGGAGTAGGTAATGAGCAGTTCTTC.

CDR3: CASSQVVRQGKNIQYF. CDR3 in DNA: TGCGCCAGCAGCCAAGTTGTCCGACAAGGCAAAAACATTCAGTACTTC. The gene calls are TRBV4-1 and TRBJ2-4; D not resolved. The CDR3 runs 16 residues. Germline V lookup: CDR1 MGHRA, CDR2 YSYEKL. V was pared by 1 base and J by 3 bases, with 13 bases between.

This clonotype has a handful of counts. The rearrangement uses TRBV6-6 and TRBJ1-1, with D perhaps matching TRBD1 (5 bases). This CDR3 contains 13 residues. CDR1 is MNHNY, CDR2 SVGAGI, per germline (reference sequence). Trimming cost V 2 bases and J 7 bases, with 11 bases left between them. This chain's CDR3 is CASSYGGPSEAFF. For the CDR3, the DNA is TGTGCCAGCAGTTACGGGGGACCGAGTGAAGCTTTCTTT.

This clonotype has at least ten counts. V usage is TRBV7-9 and J usage is TRBJ2-1; TRBD2 matches at 8 bases. V shed 5 bases and J 0 bases; nucleotides not matched to a gene: 6. This CDR3 has 16 amino acids. The germline gives CDR1 SEHNR, CDR2 FQNEAQ (reference sequence). In DNA, the CDR3 is TGTGCCAGCAGCCCGAGGAGCGGGAGCTCCTACAATGAGCAGTTCTTC. Residues: CASSPRSGSSYNEQFF.

In this sample, this clonotype turned up a few times. The V and J genes are TRBV7-9 and TRBJ2-3; 8 bases match TRBD2. J gave up 3 bases and V 10 bases, and 6 bases lay outside the gene matches. The CDR3 is 13 residues long. Germline CDR1 SEHNR, CDR2 FQNEAQ (reference sequence). In DNA form, the CDR3 reads TGTGCCACGGCGGGGGGCGCGACAGATACGCAGTATTTT. The encoded protein is CATAGGATDTQYF. Together with reference TRBV7-9 and TRBJ2-3, the CDR3 gives the full variable domain: DTGVSQNPRHKITKRGQNVTFRCDPISEHNRLYWYRQTLGQGPEFLTYFQNEAQLEKSRLLSDRFSAERPKGSFSTLEIQRTEQGDSAMYLCATAGGATDTQYFGPGTRLTVL.

This clonotype showed up many times. V and J are TRBV12-3 or TRBV12-4 and TRBJ2-5; 14 bases line up with TRBD2. The junction had 14 bases not matched to a gene; V was cut back by 6 bases and J by 5 bases. This CDR3 is built from 18 residues. The DNA for the CDR3 is TGTGCCAGCAGCACCTCGGGGACTAGCGGGAGAAGACGGGAGACCCAGTACTTC. Its translation: CASSTSGTSGRRRETQYF.

The V gene is TRBV6-5, the J gene TRBJ1-5, with a weak D call TRBD1 (5 bases). Germline-derived CDR1 and CDR2 are MNHEY and SVGAGI. V gave up 2 bases and J gave up 6 bases, with 14 bases separating them. The CDR3 length is 15 residues. CDR3 region: CASSYAAGSGQPQHF. The DNA of the CDR3 is TGTGCCAGCAGTTACGCGGCAGGGTCGGGTCAGCCCCAGCATTTT.

This clonotype was counted ten times or more. The rearrangement joins TRBV15 to TRBJ2-7, with a weak D call TRBD2 (6 bases). V lost 5 bases and J 1 base, leaving 12 bases between the germline ends. Germline loops: CDR1 LNHNV, CDR2 YYDKDF (reference sequence). The CDR3 loop spans 14 amino acids. The CDR3 DNA is TGTGCCACCAGCGTTAGCGGAGTATCCTACGAGCAGTACTTC. Residues: CATSVSGVSYEQYF.

This clonotype occurred a few times. Just one base apart from a much larger clone, this may be a read error. The gene calls are TRBV27 and TRBJ1-1; D is perhaps TRBD1 (5 bases). CDR3 length equals 16 residues. Germline CDR1 MNHEY, CDR2 SMNVEV (reference sequence). The DNA of the CDR3 is TGTGCCAGCAGTTGGGGCCCAACCAGGTGGAACACTGGAGCTTTCTTT. Translated, it gives CASSWGPTRWNTGAFF.

This clonotype was recorded at least ten times. The chain uses TRBV12-3 or TRBV12-4 and TRBJ2-7; D gene unclear. Trimming took off 3 bases at V and 5 bases at J, with 8 bases between the two ends. This CDR3 is built from 12 residues. CDR3 region: CASSFSRNEQYF. The DNA for the CDR3 is TGTGCCAGCAGTTTTTCCCGAAACGAGCAGTACTTC.

The sample holds a few counts of this clonotype. This chain joins TRBV7-2 and TRBJ2-2; 8 bases fit TRBD2. Germline CDR1 and CDR2: SGHTA and FQGNSA. CDR3 length equals 16 residues. J lost 8 bases, V lost 4 bases, and 12 bases had no gene match. CDR3 bases: TGTGCCAGCAGCTCCTTTCTAGCGGGTTCACGGGGGGAGCTGTTTTTT. Amino acid sequence: CASSSFLAGSRGELFF.

This clonotype came up a few times. The V call is TRBV6-2 or TRBV6-3, the J call TRBJ2-1; a possible D gene is TRBD1 (5 bases). The CDR3 is 13 amino acids. Germline CDR1 MNHEY, CDR2 SVGEGT. With 2 bases removed from V and 12 bases from J, the gap between germline ends came to 14 bases. The CDR3 nucleotides are TGTGCCAGCAGTTACACGATCGGACACGTGCAGTTCTTC. Translated, it gives CASSYTIGHVQFF.

This clonotype was observed a few times. The V gene is TRBV9, the J gene TRBJ2-1; 12 nucleotides agree with TRBD1. The CDR3 loop spans 14 amino acids. V shed 4 bases, J shed 12 bases, and the junction held 8 bases outside the gene matches. Germline V gives CDR1 SGDLS, CDR2 YYNGEE. DNA for the CDR3: TGTGCCAGCAGCTCAGGGACAGGGGGCGTGGGGCAGTTCTTC. This translates into CASSSGTGGVGQFF.

In its sample, this clonotype was seen many times. This chain's CDR3 is CASSLGDKGQPQHF. The CDR3 DNA follows: TGTGCCAGCAGCTTAGGGGACAAAGGGCAGCCCCAGCATTTT. The chain uses TRBV7-2 and TRBJ1-5; tentatively, D is TRBD1 (6 bases). Trimming pared 1 base from V and 7 bases from J, leaving 11 bases between. Germline assignment: CDR1 SGHTA and CDR2 FQGNSA. The CDR3 runs 14 residues.

This chain joins TRBV4-2 and TRBJ1-1; D gene ambiguous. CDR3 length equals 15 residues. The V gene's germline CDR1 is LGHNA and CDR2 YNFKEQ. The V end was cut by 6 bases, the J end by 6 bases, with 20 bases between. CDR3 coding DNA: TGTGCCAGCAGTCAAACCTGGACTAATTTAGCTGAAGCTTTCTTT. It yields the protein CASSQTWTNLAEAFF.

This clonotype has only a few counts. CDR3 nucleotides: TGTGCCTGGAGTGTCGGGACAGGGAAATGGACTGAAGCTTTCTTT. It codes for CAWSVGTGKWTEAFF. The chain recombines TRBV30 with TRBJ1-1; 9 bases are a match to TRBD1. Trimming removed 0 bases from V and 5 bases from J; junction bases left unmatched: 7. This CDR3 has 15 amino acids. Germline V lookup: CDR1 GTSNPN, CDR2 SVGIG (reference sequence).

V and J are TRBV20-1 and TRBJ2-2, with no clear D. The CDR3 runs 13 residues. The germline CDR1 and CDR2 sequences are DFQATT and SNEGSKA (reference sequence). V lost 1 base, J lost 0 bases, and 3 bases lay in between. The CDR3: CSARAPNTGELFF. The CDR3 nucleotides read TGCAGTGCTAGAGCACCGAACACCGGGGAGCTGTTTTTT.

The rearrangement links TRBV9 to TRBJ2-7, with 11 bases aligning to TRBD2. Germline CDR1 is SGDLS and CDR2 is YYNGEE. The CDR3 runs to 15 residues. After removal of 0 bases from V and 3 bases from J, the junction contained 2 bases not matched to a gene. CDR3 sequence reads: CASSVASGRYYEQYF. In DNA form, the CDR3 reads TGTGCCAGCAGCGTAGCTAGCGGGAGGTACTACGAGCAGTACTTC. Together with reference TRBV9 and TRBJ2-7, the CDR3 gives the full variable domain: DSGVTQTPKHLITATGQRVTLRCSPRSGDLSVYWYQQSLDQGLQFLIQYYNGEERAKGNILERFSAQQFPDLHSELNLSSLELGDSALYFCASSVASGRYYEQYFGPGTRLTVT.

This clonotype has a count of ten or more. The chain links TRBV7-2 to TRBJ2-1; no clear D gene. The CDR3 runs 15 residues. Trimming pared 5 bases from V and 9 bases from J, leaving 20 bases between. Germline V gives CDR1 SGHTA, CDR2 FQGNSA. The DNA for the CDR3 is TGTGCCAGCAGCCCATGGGTTACCCCTACAAGTGAGCAGTTCTTC. Translated: CASSPWVTPTSEQFF.